This T cell receptor (beta chain) was found in a study of shared clonotypes between healthy human individuals. Evenly divided among several immunoSEQ plates was the genomic DNA of each subset. Method: immunoSEQ multiplex PCR; TCRdb's copy keeps in-frame clones and lacks some. The sample consists of some 320,000 clones, 80% to 90% of them appearing once. Sequencing was done on a sample of memory CD8+ T cells sorted from blood. The subset was: CD45RO+ cells pooled with CCR7-negative TemRA cells. This receptor was identified in a young man in good health.

The CDR3 protein is CSVSDPPYEQYF. The CDR3 DNA sequence: TGCAGCGTCTCAGATCCCCCCTACGAGCAGTACTTC. The chain recombines TRBV29-1 with TRBJ2-7; D call uncertain. The CDR3 length is 12 residues. In germline, CDR1 is SQVTM, CDR2 ANQGSEA. Trimming pared 6 bases from V and 2 bases from J, leaving 11 bases between.